The entry that follows covers one TCR beta chain sequence. V lost 3 bases and J lost 3, with 9 bases in between. The CDR3 runs 14 residues. Germline V gene data show CDR1 as SGHNT and CDR2 as YENEEA. TCRdb analysed the 5' RACE reads with MiXCR anew, one entry per CDR3 protein. The table includes over 50,000 distinct CDR3 sequences, about 25% detected once. The sequence was obtained from a female donor with breast cancer. The sequenced sample consisted of tumor-infiltrating naive CD4+ T cells sorted from the breast tumor. Documented subset: naive CD4+ T cells, CD4+CD45RA+CD25-. The rearrangement uses TRBV11-3 and TRBJ2-4; perhaps TRBD1 as D (6 bases). The CDR3 protein is CASSLQGNKNIQYF. The CDR3 coding sequence is TGTGCCAGCAGCTTGCAGGGGAACAAAAACATTCAGTACTTC. Combining the CDR3 with reference TRBV11-3 and TRBJ2-4 gives the whole variable domain EAGVVQSPRYKIIEKKQPVAFWCNPISGHNTLYWYLQNLGQGPELLIRYENEEAVDDSQLPKDRFSAERLKGVDSTLKIQPAELGDSAVYLCASSLQGNKNIQYFGAGTRLSVL.